One and the same sample provided the 19 T cell receptor beta chains below, sequenced in a study of cytomegalovirus exposure and HLA in healthy donors. The method was immunoSEQ multiplex PCR; TCRdb's version includes in-frame clones alone and lacks a portion of them. The sample gives about 140,000 clones, 86% of which show up once; roughly 3% is in the top ten. The sequenced sample consisted of PBMCs. The receptors stem from a man aged 18 to 30 in good health and CMV-seronegative.

This chain connects TRBV5-1 to TRBJ2-3; 10 nucleotides agree with TRBD2. The V and J ends lost 2 bases and 4 bases, in that order; junction bases with no gene match: 1. The CDR3 totals 14 residues. Germline CDR1 reads SGHRS; CDR2 reads YFSETQ. The CDR3 DNA is TGCGCCAGCAGCTTCACTAGCGGGGCAGATACGCAGTATTTT. Amino acid sequence: CASSFTSGADTQYF.

This clone was found a few times. This chain links TRBV7-9 with TRBJ1-6; D possibly corresponds to TRBD1 (5 bases). Trimming shortened V by 1 base and J by 16 bases, and 11 bases separated the two germline ends. Germline V CDR1 and CDR2: SEHNR, FQNEAQ (reference sequence). The CDR3 totals 12 residues. The CDR3 is CASSLGGLQLHF. DNA of the CDR3: TGTGCCAGCAGCTTAGGGGGACTTCAGCTCCACTTT.

The genes are TRBV4-1 and TRBJ1-2; D remains unclear. Germline V lookup: CDR1 MGHRA, CDR2 YSYEKL. This CDR3 has 14 residues. The V end lost 4 bases, the J end lost 4 bases, and 13 bases lay between the germline ends. CDR3 residues: CASSPDEGGYGYTF. The CDR3, as DNA: TGCGCCAGCAGCCCCGACGAGGGCGGCTATGGCTACACCTTC.

The V and J genes are TRBV5-1 and TRBJ2-5; D is possibly TRBD1 (6 bases). CDR1 and CDR2 from the germline V gene are SGHRS and YFSETQ. This CDR3 has 13 amino acids. V lost 2 bases, J lost 5 bases, and 10 bases lay in between. In DNA, the CDR3 is TGCGCCAGCAGCTTTAGGCAGGGGGAGACCCAGTACTTC. Translation: CASSFRQGETQYF.

The chain combines TRBV27 with TRBJ2-7; TRBD1 aligns across 8 bases. The CDR3 contains 15 residues. From germline, CDR1 is MNHEY and CDR2 SMNVEV (reference sequence). V lost 5 bases to trimming and J lost 0 bases; unmatched junction nucleotides: 6. CDR3 residues: CASSPQGASSYEQYF. In nucleotides, the CDR3 is TGTGCCAGCAGTCCCCAGGGGGCGAGCTCCTACGAGCAGTACTTC.

Many counts were recorded for this clone. V and J are TRBV7-2 and TRBJ2-7, with a weak D call TRBD2 (5 bases). Germline V gene data show CDR1 as SGHTA and CDR2 as FQGNSA. The CDR3 is 14 residues long. The V end lost 5 bases, the J end lost 0 bases, and 11 bases lay between the germline ends. This chain's CDR3 is CASSEWESSYEQYF. The CDR3 coding sequence is TGTGCCAGCAGCGAGTGGGAGAGCTCCTACGAGCAGTACTTC.

The table lists this clone with a few counts. The chain employs TRBV30 and TRBJ1-1, with a possible D match to TRBD1 (5 bases). There are 15 residues in the CDR3. V was shortened by 0 bases and J by 11 bases, with 22 bases between the two germline ends. Germline V gene lookup returns CDR1 GTSNPN and CDR2 SVGIG (reference sequence). CDR3 amino acids: CAWSVQLGAWEGAFF. Here the CDR3 DNA reads TGTGCCTGGAGTGTACAGCTGGGTGCATGGGAGGGGGCTTTCTTT.

V usage is TRBV19 and J usage is TRBJ2-2, with a tentative D call TRBD2 (5 bases). The germline V and J ends were trimmed by 7 bases and 4 bases, with 22 bases remaining between them. The germline gives CDR1 LNHDA, CDR2 SQIVND (reference sequence). This CDR3 has 17 amino acids. The CDR3 loop is CASTPFSGRLGTGELFF. Written as DNA, the CDR3 is TGTGCCAGTACCCCATTCAGCGGCCGGCTAGGCACCGGGGAGCTGTTTTTT.

A few counts support this clone. The chain employs TRBV6-1 and TRBJ2-7, with 7 bases aligning to TRBD2. CDR3 size: 16 residues. V trimming: 4 bases; J trimming: 3 bases; junction bases outside the gene matches: 12. CDR1 MNHNS and CDR2 SASEGT come from the germline V gene. The CDR3 here is CASSGGAAGELYEQYF. In nucleotides, the CDR3 is TGTGCCAGCAGTGGAGGGGCGGCGGGAGAACTCTACGAGCAGTACTTC.

The chain is built from TRBV5-6 and TRBJ1-1, with D unclear. This CDR3 has 15 residues. Germline V CDR1 and CDR2: SGHDT, YYEEEE. Trimming took 2 bases from V and 0 from J, leaving 11 bases between them. The CDR3 loop reads CASSFPPGMNTEAFF. In nucleotides, the CDR3 is TGTGCCAGCAGCTTCCCGCCGGGGATGAACACTGAAGCTTTCTTT.

The J gene is TRBJ2-5, the V gene TRBV7-9; D unresolved. Germline CDR1 reads SEHNR; CDR2 reads FQNEAQ (reference sequence). The CDR3 extends over 12 amino acids. V lost 5 bases to trimming and J lost 2 bases, with 6 bases between them. In DNA form, the CDR3 reads TGTGCCAGCAGCCTATATCAAGAGACCCAGTACTTC. Protein: CASSLYQETQYF.

The chain combines TRBV28 with TRBJ1-2; D is uncertain. V was pared by 4 bases and J by 4 bases, with 13 bases between. The CDR3 is 14 amino acids. Germline V lookup: CDR1 MDHEN, CDR2 SYDVKM. DNA of the CDR3: TGTGCCAGCAGTTCCCGCGGGGAAGGCTATGGCTACACCTTC. It is translated as CASSSRGEGYGYTF.

The chain carries TRBV4-1 and TRBJ2-7; 13 positions match TRBD2. With 3 bases clipped from V and 9 bases from J, the junction kept 8 bases outside the gene matches. CDR1 MGHRA and CDR2 YSYEKL come from the germline V gene. The CDR3 spans 15 residues. The CDR3 nucleotides read TGCGCCAGCAGCCAGGTACCAACTAGCGGGGGGGCGCAGTACTTC. Translating gives CASSQVPTSGGAQYF.

This clone showed up just once. V gene TRBV13 combines with J gene TRBJ2-7; D possibly corresponds to TRBD2 (6 bases). Trimming pared 2 bases from V and 2 bases from J, leaving 13 bases between. Germline values: CDR1 PRHDT, CDR2 FYEKMQ (reference sequence). This CDR3 is built from 15 residues. The CDR3, as DNA: TGTGCCAGCAGCTTAAAGGAGGGCCCGGCCTACGAGCAGTACTTC. Protein: CASSLKEGPAYEQYF.

The genes are TRBV30 and TRBJ1-3; maybe TRBD1 (5 bases). The CDR3 consists of 15 residues. The V gene lost 0 bases and the J gene lost 1 base, with 10 bases spanning the gap. The germline CDR1 and CDR2 sequences are GTSNPN and SVGIG (reference sequence). The CDR3, as DNA: TGTGCCTGGAGTGTACAACGGGGGTCTGGAAACACCATATATTTT. Translation: CAWSVQRGSGNTIYF.

This chain uses TRBV4-2 with TRBJ2-5, with 8 nucleotides matching TRBD2. Germline CDR1 is LGHNA and CDR2 is YNFKEQ. The CDR3 runs 14 residues. The J segment lost 7 bases and the V segment lost 0 bases, leaving 4 bases of the junction unmatched. CDR3 sequence: CASSQESGGRTQYF. The CDR3 nucleotides read TGTGCCAGCAGCCAAGAAAGCGGGGGAAGGACCCAGTACTTC.

This sequence joins TRBV2 and TRBJ2-5; TRBD1 is a possible D gene (6 bases). Looked up from germline, CDR1 is SNHLY and CDR2 is FYNNEI. V dropped 4 bases and J dropped 1 base, with 10 bases sitting between them. The CDR3 loop spans 14 amino acids. This CDR3 reads CASSARRGQETQYF. CDR3 bases: TGTGCCAGCAGTGCCCGCAGGGGCCAAGAGACCCAGTACTTC.

This sequence joins TRBV5-1 and TRBJ2-7, with D possibly being TRBD2 (6 bases). Trimming shortened V by 0 bases and J by 5 bases, and 21 bases separated the two germline ends. CDR1 is SGHRS, CDR2 YFSETQ, per germline. The CDR3 contains 17 residues. The CDR3 is CASSLAREWDLKHEQYF. CDR3 bases: TGCGCCAGCAGCTTGGCCAGGGAGTGGGACTTAAAACACGAGCAGTACTTC.

The CDR3: CASSLYIWDRSYGYTF. DNA for the CDR3: TGTGCCAGCAGCTTATACATTTGGGACAGAAGCTATGGCTACACCTTC. This rearrangement joins TRBV5-5 to TRBJ1-2; TRBD1 agrees at 7 bases. This CDR3 has 16 amino acids. Germline V gene data show CDR1 as SGHKS and CDR2 as YYEKEE (reference sequence). V shed 2 bases and J 4 bases; nucleotides not matched to a gene: 11.